This TCR beta chain was identified in a study of T-cell memory formation after mild COVID-19. Study as a whole: TCR clusters largely stayed donor specific. Study results and caveats: Researchers found some responding clones in pre-infection memory, a sign that cross-reactive memory joined. Among contracting clones, CD4+ were mainly CM/EM and CD8+ enriched in EMRA.

On this clonotype itself: Antigen: not known.

Barcoded TCR alpha and TCR beta cDNA libraries with UMIs came from 5'RACE using constant-segment primers. TCRdb used MiXCR to reprocess the 5' RACE reads, holding one entry per CDR3 protein. The sample has roughly 150,000 distinct CDR3 sequences, about an eighth seen once. This sequence was found in a man in his late teens or twenties who had mild COVID-19 (a few samples of this study predate the infection). Cell type and time point are not known. Sequencing was performed on PBMCs or a T cell subset sorted from them (not recorded which).

DNA for the CDR3: TGCGCCAGCACGAATAGCGGCAGGGGATGGGGGGAGCAGTTCTTC. Translating gives CASTNSGRGWGEQFF. The chain has TRBV5-1 and TRBJ2-1; D may correspond to TRBD1 or TRBD2 (6 bases each). Trimming cost V 6 bases and J 10 bases, with 23 bases left between them. CDR3 length: 15 amino acids. The germline V gene encodes CDR1 SGHRS and CDR2 YFSETQ.